This entry lists 14 T cell receptor beta chains sequenced from one sample in a study of technical replicates of blood from a few donors. Some clones are missing from TCRdb's copy, which holds only in-frame ones; the method was immunoSEQ multiplex PCR. This table holds roughly 87,000 clones, around nine tenths found once. Specimen: T cells isolated from PBMCs. The receptor set was obtained from a human donor in good health.

CDR3 protein: CASSQEMTGINQPQHF. The CDR3 nucleotides read TGCGCCAGCAGCCAAGAAATGACAGGGATCAATCAGCCCCAGCATTTT. V usage is TRBV4-1 and J usage is TRBJ1-5; 7 bases fit TRBD1. The CDR3 contains 16 residues. V lost 0 bases to trimming and J lost 3 bases; unmatched junction nucleotides: 5. The germline gives CDR1 MGHRA, CDR2 YSYEKL.

The chain employs TRBV11-1 and TRBJ1-1, with no clear D. This CDR3 has 14 residues. The V and J ends lost 1 base and 4 bases respectively, with 10 bases between them. Per the germline V gene, CDR1 is SGHAT and CDR2 is FQDESV (reference sequence). CDR3 sequence (DNA): TGTGCCAGCAGCTTAGGGCAGAGCGGCACTGAAGCTTTCTTT. Amino acid sequence: CASSLGQSGTEAFF.

The V gene is TRBV4-1, the J gene TRBJ2-4, with D perhaps matching TRBD1 (6 bases). Germline CDR1 and CDR2: MGHRA and YSYEKL. Trimming left V 3 bases short and J 2 bases short, with 11 bases between. This CDR3 region has 15 residues. CDR3 bases: TGCGCCAGCAGCCATAATACAGGGTCCAAAAACATTCAGTACTTC. It specifies CASSHNTGSKNIQYF.

This clone was observed a handful of times. The V and J genes are TRBV30 and TRBJ2-5, with D perhaps matching TRBD2 (5 bases). V lost 4 bases and J 2 bases, leaving 8 bases between the germline ends. CDR1 is GTSNPN, CDR2 SVGIG, per germline (reference sequence). The CDR3 is made up of 12 amino acids. CDR3: CAWNGGQETQYF. As DNA, the CDR3 is TGTGCCTGGAACGGAGGACAAGAGACCCAGTACTTC.

In the case of this clone: One end of the junction is discordant with germline, which a read error may explain. DNA for the CDR3: TGTGCCAGCAGCTTGTGGTTTTACGAGGATGCGACCGGGACTACTTTCTTC. This codes for CASSLWFYEDATGTTFF. The chain joins TRBV5-6 to TRBJ2-7; 7 bases match TRBD2. In germline, CDR1 is SGHDT, CDR2 YYEEEE. The CDR3 loop spans 17 amino acids.

The chain carries TRBV28 and TRBJ2-7; a possible D gene is TRBD2 (6 bases). The germline CDR1 and CDR2 sequences are MDHEN and SYDVKM. Trimming took 3 bases from V and 4 from J, leaving 13 bases between them. The CDR3 loop spans 14 amino acids. The CDR3 sequence is CASSFPEDYYEQYF. The CDR3 DNA sequence: TGTGCCAGCAGTTTTCCCGAGGACTATTACGAGCAGTACTTC.

This clone was recorded only once. The chain is built from TRBV9 and TRBJ2-7; D ambiguous. Germline CDR1 SGDLS, CDR2 YYNGEE. This CDR3 comprises 14 residues. V shed 1 base and J shed 0 bases, with 8 bases lying between them. CDR3 amino acids: CASSVSAFSYEQYF. CDR3 bases: TGTGCCAGCAGCGTATCCGCGTTCTCCTACGAGCAGTACTTC.

This chain joins TRBV19 and TRBJ2-3; no clear D gene. Germline CDR1 LNHDA, CDR2 SQIVND (reference sequence). The length of the CDR3 is 12 residues. Trimming removed 5 bases from V and 3 bases from J, with 6 bases in between. CDR3 amino acids: CASSPQTDTQYF. CDR3 in DNA: TGTGCCAGTAGTCCCCAGACAGATACGCAGTATTTT.

The count of this clone is one. The chain combines TRBV6-1 with TRBJ2-7, with D perhaps matching TRBD2 (6 bases). The CDR3 contains 14 residues. Trimming pared 6 bases from V and 3 bases from J, leaving 15 bases between. Germline-derived CDR1 and CDR2 are MNHNS and SASEGT. CDR3 bases: TGTGCCAGCAGAGTAGGGGAGGCCAACTACGAGCAGTACTTC. It translates to CASRVGEANYEQYF.

This chain joins TRBV10-3 and TRBJ2-1; TRBD2 might be the D (6 bases). The CDR3 totals 15 residues. V was cut by 4 bases and J by 3 bases, with 13 bases left in between. Germline V gene sequence: CDR1 ENHRY, CDR2 SYGVKD. This CDR3 is CAISVKAEGYNEQFF. CDR3 nucleotide sequence: TGTGCCATCAGTGTCAAAGCGGAGGGCTACAATGAGCAGTTCTTC.

This chain connects TRBV6-4 to TRBJ2-6; D ambiguous. Germline V gives CDR1 MRHNA, CDR2 SNTAGT. V lost 4 bases, J lost 0 bases, and 10 bases lay in between. CDR3 size: 16 residues. The CDR3: CASSGVDISGANVLTF. CDR3 in DNA: TGTGCCAGCAGTGGAGTAGACATCTCTGGGGCCAACGTCCTGACTTTC.

V is TRBV7-9 and J is TRBJ2-7; 7 bases are a match to TRBD1. The germline gives CDR1 SEHNR, CDR2 FQNEAQ (reference sequence). The CDR3 spans 15 residues. V gave up 5 bases and J gave up 2 bases; unmatched junction bases: 9. CDR3 DNA: TGTGCCAGCAGCCGATTTGGGACAGTTGCCTACGAGCAGTACTTC. Translation gives CASSRFGTVAYEQYF.

The chain joins TRBV4-2 to TRBJ2-3; weak D call: TRBD2 (7 bases). Between the trimmed V and J ends, which lost 0 bases and 2 bases, there was a span of 15 bases. Germline lookup yields CDR1 LGHNA and CDR2 YNFKEQ. This CDR3 comprises 17 residues. The DNA of the CDR3 is TGTGCCAGCAGCCAAGAGGGGGGGGGCCTCTTCACAGATACGCAGTATTTT. This translates into CASSQEGGGLFTDTQYF.

The chain links TRBV5-4 to TRBJ2-5; weak D call: TRBD2 (6 bases). Trimming cost V 4 bases and J 3 bases, with 13 bases left between them. Germline CDR1 and CDR2: SGHNT and YYREEE (reference sequence). The CDR3 runs 14 residues. The CDR3 DNA reads as TGTGCCAGCAGCCTCTACGGGAGCGAAGAGACCCAGTACTTC. Its translation: CASSLYGSEETQYF.